This T cell receptor (beta chain) was identified in a study of Graves' ophthalmopathy and Graves' hyperthyroidism. Germline-derived CDR1 and CDR2 are DFQATT and SNEGSKA (reference sequence). CDR3 length equals 11 residues. Amplification from RNA transcripts yielded the TCR beta CDR3 regions. Second-round multiplex PCR came after first-round RT-PCR with HTBI primers. MiXCR, run by TCRdb on the multiplex PCR reads, gives a single entry per CDR3 protein. The sample shows 600,000 to 950,000 distinct CDR3 sequences, roughly 40% of them seen only once. This clonotype was counted a few times. The antigen remains undetermined. A read error may produce the germline difference seen at one junction end. Study-wide findings and caveats: With approximately 88% sensitivity and about 83% specificity, a 13-signature model separated ophthalmopathy from stable hyperthyroidism.

The V gene is TRBV20-1, the J gene TRBJ2-7, with D unclear. The TCR sequence derives from an adult man with Graves' ophthalmopathy. Specimen: peripheral blood. The DNA for the CDR3 is TGCAGTGTTAGAGTGGGGTACGAGCAGTACTTC. This encodes CSVRVGYEQYF.